The clone carrying this TCR beta chain was recorded only once. Its antigen is unidentified. The PCR contained 60 Vbeta and 13 Jbeta primers. Clones were sequenced by immunoSEQ multiplex PCR, and TCRdb holds only the in-frame ones, with some missing. The sample contains roughly 170,000 clones, 70% to 85% of which appear only once. This CDR3 contains 15 residues. Trimming took 3 bases from V and 3 from J; bases not matched to a gene: 3. The V gene's germline CDR1 is SGDLS and CDR2 YYNGEE. This sample is part of a study of cytomegalovirus exposure and HLA in healthy donors. Study findings and constraints: Certain indistinguishable V segments, among them TRBV6-2 and TRBV6-3, were excluded. Later analysis found that TCR beta chains associated with HLA were more clonally expanded than other, equally common chains. Specificity of three CMV-associated chains for CMV antigens was verified in vitro. Follow-up analysis later connected one missense variant in DCLRE1C with trimming of TCR beta V- and J-genes.

Sequenced sample: PBMCs. The rearrangement uses TRBV9 and TRBJ2-2; TRBD1 matches at 9 bases. The clonotype originates from a girl aged 2-9 years in good health and CMV-seropositive. CDR3 in DNA: TGTGCCAGCAGCGGCGACAGGGGGGACACCGGGGAGCTGTTTTTT. Its translation: CASSGDRGDTGELFF.